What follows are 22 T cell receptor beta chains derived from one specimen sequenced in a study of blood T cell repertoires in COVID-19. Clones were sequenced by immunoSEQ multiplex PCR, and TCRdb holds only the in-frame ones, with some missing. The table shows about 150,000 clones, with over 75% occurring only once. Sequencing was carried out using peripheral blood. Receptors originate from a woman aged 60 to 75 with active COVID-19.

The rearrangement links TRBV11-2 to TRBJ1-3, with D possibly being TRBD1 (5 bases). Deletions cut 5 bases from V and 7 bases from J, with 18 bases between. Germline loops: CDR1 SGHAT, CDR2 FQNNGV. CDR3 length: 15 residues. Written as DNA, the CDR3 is TGTGCCAGCAGCCTAAGCGGGACCCAAGGCAACACCATATATTTT. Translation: CASSLSGTQGNTIYF.

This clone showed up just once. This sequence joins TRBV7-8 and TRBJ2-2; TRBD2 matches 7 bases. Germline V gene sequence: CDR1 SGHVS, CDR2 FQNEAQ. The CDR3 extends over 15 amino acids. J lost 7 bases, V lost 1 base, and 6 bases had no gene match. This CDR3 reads CASSLGTSVGGELFF. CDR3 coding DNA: TGTGCCAGCAGCTTAGGTACTAGCGTTGGCGGGGAGCTGTTTTTT.

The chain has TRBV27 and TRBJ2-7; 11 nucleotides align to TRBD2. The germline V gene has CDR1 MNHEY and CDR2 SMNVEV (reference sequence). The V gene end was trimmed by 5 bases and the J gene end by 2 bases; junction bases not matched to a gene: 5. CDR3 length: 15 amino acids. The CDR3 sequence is CASSHRLAGPYEQYF. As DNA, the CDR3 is TGTGCCAGCAGTCATAGACTAGCGGGACCCTACGAGCAGTACTTC.

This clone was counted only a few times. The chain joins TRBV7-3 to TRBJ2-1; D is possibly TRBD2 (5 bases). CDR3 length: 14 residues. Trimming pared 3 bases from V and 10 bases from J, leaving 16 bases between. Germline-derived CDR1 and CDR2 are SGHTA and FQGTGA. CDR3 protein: CASSLSGEWEEQFF. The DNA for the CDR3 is TGTGCCAGCAGCTTGAGCGGCGAATGGGAAGAGCAGTTCTTC. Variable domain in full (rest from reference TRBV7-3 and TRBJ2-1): GAGVSQTPSNKVTEKGKYVELRCDPISGHTALYWYRQSLGQGPEFLIYFQGTGAADDSGLPNDRFFAVRPEGSVSTLKIQRTERGDSAVYLCASSLSGEWEEQFFGPGTRLTVL.

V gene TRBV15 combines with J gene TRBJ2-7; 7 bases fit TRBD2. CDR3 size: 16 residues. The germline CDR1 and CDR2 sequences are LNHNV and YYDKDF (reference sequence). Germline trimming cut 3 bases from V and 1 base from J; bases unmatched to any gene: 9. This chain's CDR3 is CATSRANRGGSYEQYF. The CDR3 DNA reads TGTGCCACCAGCAGGGCCAACCGCGGGGGTTCCTACGAGCAGTACTTC.

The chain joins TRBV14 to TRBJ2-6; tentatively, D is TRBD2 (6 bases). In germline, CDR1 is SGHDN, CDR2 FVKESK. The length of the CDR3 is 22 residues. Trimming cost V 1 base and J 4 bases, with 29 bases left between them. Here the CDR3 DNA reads TGTGCCAGCAGCCAAGCCCCGGCAAGACTCCGTCCCGCGGGAAGAGGGGCCAACGTCCTGACTTTC. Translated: CASSQAPARLRPAGRGANVLTF.

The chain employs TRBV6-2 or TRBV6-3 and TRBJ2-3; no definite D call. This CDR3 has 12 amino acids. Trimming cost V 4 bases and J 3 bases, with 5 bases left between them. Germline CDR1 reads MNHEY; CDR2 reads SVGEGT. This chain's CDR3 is CASSSRTDTQYF. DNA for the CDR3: TGTGCCAGCAGTTCTCGTACAGATACGCAGTATTTT.

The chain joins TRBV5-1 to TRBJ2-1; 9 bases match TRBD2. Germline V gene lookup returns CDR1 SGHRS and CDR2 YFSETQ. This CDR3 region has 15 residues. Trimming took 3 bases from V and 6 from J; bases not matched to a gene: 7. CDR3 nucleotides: TGCGCCAGCAGCTCAGAACTAGCGGGCCGCAATGAGCAGTTCTTC. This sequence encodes CASSSELAGRNEQFF.

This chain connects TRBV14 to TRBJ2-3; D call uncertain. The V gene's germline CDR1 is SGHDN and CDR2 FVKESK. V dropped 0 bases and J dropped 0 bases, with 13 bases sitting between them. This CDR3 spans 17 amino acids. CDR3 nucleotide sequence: TGTGCCAGCAGCCAAGATGCTTTGGTAACTAGCACAGATACGCAGTATTTT. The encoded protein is CASSQDALVTSTDTQYF. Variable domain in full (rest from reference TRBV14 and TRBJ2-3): EAGVTQFPSHSVIEKGQTVTLRCDPISGHDNLYWYRRVMGKEIKFLLHFVKESKQDESGMPNNRFLAERTGGTYSTLKVQPAELEDSGVYFCASSQDALVTSTDTQYFGPGTRLTVL.

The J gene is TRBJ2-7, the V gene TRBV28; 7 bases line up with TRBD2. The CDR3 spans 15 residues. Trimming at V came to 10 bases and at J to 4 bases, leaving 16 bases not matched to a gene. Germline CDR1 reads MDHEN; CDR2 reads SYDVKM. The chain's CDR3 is CATSGGGGSGYEQYF. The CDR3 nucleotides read TGTGCCACCTCTGGGGGGGGAGGGAGCGGATACGAGCAGTACTTC.

The CDR3 nucleotides read TGTGCCAGCAGCTTCAGCGGGGCCTACGAGCAGTACTTC. This sequence encodes CASSFSGAYEQYF. The chain has TRBV5-6 and TRBJ2-7, with 7 bases aligning to TRBD2. The germline V gene has CDR1 SGHDT and CDR2 YYEEEE. This CDR3 spans 13 amino acids. With 2 bases clipped from V and 2 bases from J, the junction kept 1 base outside the gene matches.

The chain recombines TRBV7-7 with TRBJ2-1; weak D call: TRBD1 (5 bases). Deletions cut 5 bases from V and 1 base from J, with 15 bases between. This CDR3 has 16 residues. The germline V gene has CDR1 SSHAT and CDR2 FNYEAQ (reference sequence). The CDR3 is CASSPGTGLSYNEQFF. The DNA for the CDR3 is TGTGCCAGCAGCCCTGGAACAGGTTTATCCTACAATGAGCAGTTCTTC.

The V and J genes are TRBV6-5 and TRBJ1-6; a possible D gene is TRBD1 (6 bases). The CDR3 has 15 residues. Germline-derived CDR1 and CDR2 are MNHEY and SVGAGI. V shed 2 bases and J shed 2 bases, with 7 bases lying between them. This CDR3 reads CASSYGGPYNSPLHF. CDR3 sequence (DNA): TGTGCCAGCAGTTACGGGGGCCCCTATAATTCACCCCTCCACTTT.

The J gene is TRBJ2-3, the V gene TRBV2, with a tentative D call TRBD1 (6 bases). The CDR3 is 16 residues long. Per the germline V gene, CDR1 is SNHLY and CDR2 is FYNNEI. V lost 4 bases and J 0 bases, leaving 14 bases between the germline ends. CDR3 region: CASSVGAVRSTDTQYF. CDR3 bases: TGTGCCAGCAGTGTGGGGGCGGTCAGGAGCACAGATACGCAGTATTTT.

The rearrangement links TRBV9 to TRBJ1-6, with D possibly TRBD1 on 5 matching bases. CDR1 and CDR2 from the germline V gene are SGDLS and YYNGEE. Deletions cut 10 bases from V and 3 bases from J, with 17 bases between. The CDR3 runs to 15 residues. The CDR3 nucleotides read TGTGCCCGCGGTCCGGGGGGGGGCTATAATTCACCCCTCCACTTT. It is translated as CARGPGGGYNSPLHF.

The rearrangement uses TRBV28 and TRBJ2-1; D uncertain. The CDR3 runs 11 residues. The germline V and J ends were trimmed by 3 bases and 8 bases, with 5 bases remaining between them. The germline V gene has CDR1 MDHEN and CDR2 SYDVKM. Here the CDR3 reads CASSFQDEQFF. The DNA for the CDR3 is TGTGCCAGCAGTTTTCAGGATGAGCAGTTCTTC. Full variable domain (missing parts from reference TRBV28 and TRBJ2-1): DVKVTQSSRYLVKRTGEKVFLECVQDMDHENMFWYRQDPGLGLRLIYFSYDVKMKEKGDIPEGYSVSREKKERFSLILESASTNQTSMYLCASSFQDEQFFGPGTRLTVL.

CDR3 DNA sequence: TGTGCCTCCTGGGGGGGGAACACTGAAGCTTTCTTT. Protein product: CASWGGNTEAFF. The rearrangement joins TRBV19 to TRBJ1-1; D possibly corresponds to TRBD1 (5 bases). Trimming cost V 11 bases and J 1 base, with 11 bases left between them. CDR3 length: 12 amino acids. CDR1 and CDR2 (germline): LNHDA, SQIVND (reference sequence).

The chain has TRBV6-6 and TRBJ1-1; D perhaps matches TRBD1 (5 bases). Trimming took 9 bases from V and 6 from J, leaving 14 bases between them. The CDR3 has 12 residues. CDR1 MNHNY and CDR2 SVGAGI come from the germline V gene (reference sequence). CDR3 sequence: CASSPGESEAFF. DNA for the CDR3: TGTGCCAGTTCCCCGGGGGAGTCTGAAGCTTTCTTT.

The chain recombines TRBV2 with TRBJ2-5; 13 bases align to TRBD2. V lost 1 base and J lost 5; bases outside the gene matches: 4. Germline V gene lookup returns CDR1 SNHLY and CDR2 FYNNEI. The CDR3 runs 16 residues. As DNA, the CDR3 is TGTGCCAGCAGTGAAGGCGGACTAGCGGGAGTGGAGACCCAGTACTTC. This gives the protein CASSEGGLAGVETQYF.

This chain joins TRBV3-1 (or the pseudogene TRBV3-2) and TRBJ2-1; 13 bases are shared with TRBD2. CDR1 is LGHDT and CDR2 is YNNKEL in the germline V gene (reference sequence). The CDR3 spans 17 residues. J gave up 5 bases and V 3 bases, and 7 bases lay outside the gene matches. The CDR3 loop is CASSQNLLAGGHNEQFF. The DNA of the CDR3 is TGTGCCAGCAGCCAGAACCTACTAGCGGGAGGGCACAATGAGCAGTTCTTC.

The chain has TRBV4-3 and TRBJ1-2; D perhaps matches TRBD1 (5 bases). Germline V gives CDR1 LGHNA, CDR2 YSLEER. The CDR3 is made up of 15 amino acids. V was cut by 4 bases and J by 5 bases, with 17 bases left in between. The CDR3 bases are TGCGCCAGCAGCCCCACTCAGGGAAGTGGGTATGGCTACACCTTC. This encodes CASSPTQGSGYGYTF.

The CDR3 DNA reads TGTGCCAGCAGCCAAGAACGGTTAGTTTCGTCCGGGGAGCTGTTTTTT. Amino acids: CASSQERLVSSGELFF. This chain connects TRBV4-2 to TRBJ2-2; unclear D gene. This CDR3 contains 16 residues. Trimming removed 0 bases from V and 6 bases from J, with 14 bases in between. Germline CDR1 is LGHNA and CDR2 is YNFKEQ.